One and the same sample provided the 21 T cell receptor beta chains below, sequenced in a study of regulatory T cells in long-lasting Graves disease. Time point specified: newly diagnosed GD, antithyroid drugs for less than 3 months. Extracted RNA from PBMCs served as the source of the TCR library. Libraries of TCR beta came from iRepertoire HTBI primers plus Arm-PCR of CDR3 regions. In TCRdb, the multiplex PCR reads were re-called with MiXCR into one record per CDR3 protein. This sample has around 480,000 distinct CDR3 sequences, with 15% to 20% found just once. These data were also reused for a study on T cells in Graves' hyperthyroidism and ophthalmopathy.

The sequenced sample was peripheral blood mononuclear cells (PBMCs), obtained at new diagnosis, from a patient treated with antithyroid drugs. Receptors were obtained from a man aged 35 to 55 with Graves disease.

Concerning this clonotype: A much larger clonotype is one base distant, so this may be a read error. The chain has TRBV24-1 and TRBJ2-1; D not certain. This CDR3 has 15 residues. Germline V CDR1 and CDR2: KGHDR, SFDVKD. CDR3 protein: CATSSLNSSYNERFF. In nucleotides, the CDR3 is TGTGCCACCAGCTCCCTAAACAGCTCCTACAATGAGCGGTTCTTC.

The V call is TRBV10-3, the J call TRBJ1-1; D possibly corresponds to TRBD1 (6 bases). The CDR3 sequence is 14 residues long. V gave up 4 bases and J gave up 0 bases, with 9 bases separating them. Germline lookup yields CDR1 ENHRY and CDR2 SYGVKD. CDR3 DNA sequence: TGTGCCATCAGTGTCCGGGGGCTGAACACTGAAGCTTTCTTT. This encodes CAISVRGLNTEAFF.

Of note for this clonotype: This may arise from a read error, as a much more abundant clone is one base away. The chain combines TRBV12-3 or TRBV12-4 with TRBJ2-3; 11 positions agree with TRBD2. V lost 4 bases, J lost 0 bases, and 3 bases stayed unmatched. This CDR3 contains 16 residues. The CDR3 reads CASSSWTSGSTDTQYF. CDR3 nucleotide sequence: TGTGCCAGCAGTTCCTGGACTAGCGGGAGCACAGATACGCAGTATTTT.

This chain uses TRBV12-3 or TRBV12-4 with TRBJ2-1; no clear D. There are 17 residues in the CDR3. The germline V and J ends were trimmed by 3 bases and 5 bases, with 20 bases remaining between them. CDR3 sequence reads: CASSLDPPRTENNEQFF. DNA for the CDR3: TGTGCCAGCAGTTTGGACCCCCCGAGGACGGAAAACAATGAGCAGTTCTTC.

Ten or more counts support this clonotype. The CDR3 DNA follows: TGTGCCAGCAGTTTACCAACGAACTATGGCTACACCTTC. It is translated as CASSLPTNYGYTF. The rearrangement links TRBV28 to TRBJ1-2; D is undetermined. Looked up from germline, CDR1 is MDHEN and CDR2 is SYDVKM. The CDR3 has 13 amino acids. V was shortened by 2 bases and J by 2 bases, with 6 bases between the two germline ends.

This clonotype has more than one count but fewer than ten. The chain has TRBV7-3 and TRBJ1-6, with 7 bases matching TRBD1. The junction had 8 bases not matched to a gene; V was cut back by 0 bases and J by 6 bases. Germline loops: CDR1 SGHTA, CDR2 FQGTGA. This CDR3 contains 17 residues. For the CDR3, the DNA is TGTGCCAGCAGCTTAACCTCGACAGGGCTTGGTAATTCACCCCTCCACTTT. It codes for CASSLTSTGLGNSPLHF. The full variable domain, in which reference TRBV7-3 and TRBJ1-6 provide the parts outside the CDR3, is GAGVSQTPSNKVTEKGKYVELRCDPISGHTALYWYRQSLGQGPEFLIYFQGTGAADDSGLPNDRFFAVRPEGSVSTLKIQRTERGDSAVYLCASSLTSTGLGNSPLHFGNGTRLTVT.

This clonotype was recorded at least ten times. This chain uses TRBV6-2 or TRBV6-3 with TRBJ1-1, with 8 bases lining up with TRBD1. This CDR3 contains 14 residues. Germline CDR1 reads MNHEY; CDR2 reads SVGEGT. Trimming at V came to 4 bases and at J to 2 bases, leaving 3 bases not matched to a gene. The CDR3 nucleotides read TGTGCCAGCAGTTGGCAGGGGGCTAACACTGAAGCTTTCTTT. Amino acids: CASSWQGANTEAFF.

This rearrangement joins TRBV25-1 to TRBJ2-2; no clear D. Trimming stripped 3 bases from V and 7 bases from J, with 12 bases between. The germline V gene has CDR1 MGHDK and CDR2 SYGVNS. This CDR3 is built from 14 residues. The DNA of the CDR3 is TGTGCCAGCAGTGACATTCGAGGAGACGGGGAGCTGTTTTTT. It translates to CASSDIRGDGELFF.

This clonotype came up many times. This chain uses TRBV6-2 or TRBV6-3 with TRBJ2-7; D is ambiguous. The CDR3 is 14 amino acids. V was shortened by 5 bases and J by 1 base, with 12 bases between the two germline ends. Germline assignment: CDR1 MNHEY and CDR2 SVGEGT. CDR3 loop: CASSESGKSYEQYF. The CDR3 DNA reads TGTGCCAGCAGTGAATCTGGGAAATCCTACGAGCAGTACTTC.

This clonotype was counted a few times. The V call is TRBV6-2 or TRBV6-3, the J call TRBJ2-7; 9 positions match TRBD2. V dropped 6 bases and J dropped 6; count of bases not matched to a gene: 15. Looked up from germline, CDR1 is MNHEY and CDR2 is SVGEGT. CDR3 length equals 16 residues. CDR3 DNA: TGTGCCAGCAGATACGCCCCGCAGCGGGAGGAGAGCGAGCAGTACTTC. Translation: CASRYAPQREESEQYF.

This clonotype appeared a few times. The chain has TRBV5-1 and TRBJ2-2; 10 bases match TRBD2. The CDR3 length is 16 residues. The V and J ends lost 0 bases and 6 bases, in that order; junction bases with no gene match: 5. The V gene's germline CDR1 is SGHRS and CDR2 YFSETQ. The CDR3 DNA follows: TGCGCCAGCAGCTTGGCGCTAGCGGGAGCGGCCGGGGAGCTGTTTTTT. This gives the protein CASSLALAGAAGELFF.

This clonotype showed up many times. V and J are TRBV9 and TRBJ2-3; 7 bases line up with TRBD2. CDR3 length: 16 amino acids. V lost 0 bases and J lost 2; bases outside the gene matches: 6. The V gene's germline CDR1 is SGDLS and CDR2 YYNGEE. The CDR3 here is CASSVGLAAPTDTQYF. The CDR3 DNA reads as TGTGCCAGCAGCGTAGGTCTAGCGGCACCCACAGATACGCAGTATTTT.

The rearrangement joins TRBV29-1 to TRBJ2-2, with a tentative D call TRBD1 (5 bases). The germline gives CDR1 SQVTM, CDR2 ANQGSEA. V was pared by 7 bases and J by 6 bases, with 18 bases between. This CDR3 contains 14 residues. The CDR3 DNA reads as TGCAGCGGACGACCCTCAGGGCAATCCGGGGAGCTGTTTTTT. It translates to CSGRPSGQSGELFF.

This clonotype was seen repeatedly, ten times or more. The J gene is TRBJ2-5, the V gene TRBV6-1; D remains unclear. With 5 bases removed from V and 1 base from J, the gap between germline ends came to 11 bases. Germline V lookup: CDR1 MNHNS, CDR2 SASEGT. This CDR3 is 14 amino acids long. CDR3 nucleotide sequence: TGTGCCAGCAGTCAGCCACGCTTCCAAGAGACCCAGTACTTC. It codes for CASSQPRFQETQYF.

Ten or more counts support this clonotype. The chain links TRBV30 to TRBJ2-3; D is possibly TRBD1 or TRBD2 (5 bases each). Between the trimmed V and J ends, which lost 5 bases and 4 bases, there was a span of 13 bases. Looked up from germline, CDR1 is GTSNPN and CDR2 is SVGIG (reference sequence). This CDR3 is 13 amino acids long. The CDR3 region is CAWGGYGADTQYF. The CDR3 DNA reads TGTGCCTGGGGGGGATACGGGGCAGATACGCAGTATTTT.

This chain links TRBV3-1 with TRBJ2-1, with D tentatively TRBD2 (6 bases). Germline V gene data show CDR1 as LGHDT and CDR2 as YNNKEL (reference sequence). Trimming stripped 6 bases from V and 0 bases from J, with 9 bases between. CDR3 size: 14 residues. In DNA, the CDR3 is TGTGCCAGCAGGGATAGCGGCTCCTACAATGAGCAGTTCTTC. As protein: CASRDSGSYNEQFF.

The J gene is TRBJ2-2, the V gene TRBV5-1, with D tentatively TRBD2 (5 bases). The CDR3 has 15 amino acids. V lost 4 bases and J 4 bases, leaving 14 bases between the germline ends. Germline CDR1 reads SGHRS; CDR2 reads YFSETQ. The CDR3 sequence: CASSHGLLRTGELFF. The CDR3, as DNA: TGCGCCAGCAGCCACGGACTTCTCCGCACCGGGGAGCTGTTTTTT. The full variable domain, its missing parts supplied by reference TRBV5-1 and TRBJ2-2, is KAGVTQTPRYLIKTRGQQVTLSCSPISGHRSVSWYQQTPGQGLQFLFEYFSETQRNKGNFPGRFSGRQFSNSRSEMNVSTLELGDSALYLCASSHGLLRTGELFFGEGSRLTVL.

This clonotype was observed many times. CDR3: CSARVPGSSYEQYF. CDR3 nucleotides: TGCAGTGCTAGAGTACCCGGGAGCTCCTACGAGCAGTACTTC. V and J are TRBV20-1 and TRBJ2-7; D is perhaps TRBD2 (6 bases). The V gene lost 1 base and the J gene lost 0 bases, with 10 bases spanning the gap. Germline V gene data show CDR1 as DFQATT and CDR2 as SNEGSKA (reference sequence). The CDR3 covers 14 residues.

The chain couples TRBV20-1 to TRBJ1-2, with D unclear. The germline V gene has CDR1 DFQATT and CDR2 SNEGSKA (reference sequence). The germline V and J ends were trimmed by 4 bases and 8 bases, with 14 bases remaining between them. The CDR3 sequence is 12 residues long. The CDR3 DNA is TGCAGTGCTATCGCTCGGCCGGAGGGCTACACCTTC. It yields the protein CSAIARPEGYTF.

The chain employs TRBV27 and TRBJ2-2, with 9 bases that match TRBD1. This CDR3 has 16 amino acids. V lost 2 bases to trimming and J lost 6 bases; unmatched junction nucleotides: 7. The germline V gene encodes CDR1 MNHEY and CDR2 SMNVEV (reference sequence). The CDR3, as DNA: TGTGCCAGCAGTTTACCCGGACAGGGGAGCCCCGGGGAGCTGTTTTTT. Residues: CASSLPGQGSPGELFF.

The chain employs TRBV29-1 and TRBJ2-3; TRBD2 matches at 9 bases. CDR3 size: 14 residues. V was clipped by 0 bases and J by 6 bases; unmatched bases: 4. Germline V CDR1 and CDR2: SQVTM, ANQGSEA. For the CDR3, the DNA is TGCAGCGTTGAAGATCCGACTAGCGGCGATACGCAGTATTTT. Encoded protein: CSVEDPTSGDTQYF.